This T cell receptor beta chain was sequenced during a study of blood T cell repertoires in COVID-19. Overall study: From the United States, Italy and Spain came samples of acute and convalescent COVID-19.

The CDR3 consists of 16 residues. The authors' processing: For nucleated cells, counts were estimated from reference gene primer amplification. Clones were read by immunoSEQ multiplex PCR, and TCRdb kept only the in-frame ones, dropping some. V, J and clone size are those of that table, while D and trimming were read from the DNA. In the table there are around 320,000 clones, about 85% of which are singletons. Sequenced: peripheral blood. This TCR came from a man aged 18 to 30 with active or convalescent COVID-19. The chain carries TRBV21-1 and TRBJ2-3; no check of the table's D call, TRBD1, against the DNA was made. TRBV21-1 is listed as a pseudogene. CDR3 bases: TGTGCCAGCACCCCAAAGGGGGCGCGGGTCCCAGATACGCAGTATTTT. Encoded protein: CASTPKGARVPDTQYF.